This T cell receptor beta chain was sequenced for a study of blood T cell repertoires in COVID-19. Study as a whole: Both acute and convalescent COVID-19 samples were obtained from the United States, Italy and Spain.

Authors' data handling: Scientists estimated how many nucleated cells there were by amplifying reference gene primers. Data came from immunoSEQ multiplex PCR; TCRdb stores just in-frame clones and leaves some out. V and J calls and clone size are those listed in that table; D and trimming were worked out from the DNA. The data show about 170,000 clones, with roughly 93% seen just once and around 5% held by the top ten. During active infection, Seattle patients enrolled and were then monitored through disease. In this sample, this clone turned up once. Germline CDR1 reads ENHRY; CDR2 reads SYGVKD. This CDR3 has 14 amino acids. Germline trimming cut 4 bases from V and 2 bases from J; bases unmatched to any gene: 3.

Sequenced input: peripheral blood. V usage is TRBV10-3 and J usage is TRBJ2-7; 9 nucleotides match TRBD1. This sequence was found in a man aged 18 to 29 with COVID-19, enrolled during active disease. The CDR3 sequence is CAISGRTGAYEQYF. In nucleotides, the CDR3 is TGTGCCATCAGTGGCCGGACAGGGGCCTACGAGCAGTACTTC.